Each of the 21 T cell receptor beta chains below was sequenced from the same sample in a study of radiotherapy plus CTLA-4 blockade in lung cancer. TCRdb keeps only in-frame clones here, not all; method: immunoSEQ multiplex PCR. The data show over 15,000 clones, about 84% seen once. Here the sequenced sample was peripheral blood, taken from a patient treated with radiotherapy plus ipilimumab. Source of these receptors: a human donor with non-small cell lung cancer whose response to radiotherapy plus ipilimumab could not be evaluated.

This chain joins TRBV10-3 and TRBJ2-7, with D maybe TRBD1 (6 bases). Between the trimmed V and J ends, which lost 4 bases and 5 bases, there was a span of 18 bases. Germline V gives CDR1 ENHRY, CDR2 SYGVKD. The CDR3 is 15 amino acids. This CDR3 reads CAISVFGGIKDEQYF. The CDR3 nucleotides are TGTGCCATCAGTGTCTTTGGGGGCATAAAGGACGAGCAGTACTTC.

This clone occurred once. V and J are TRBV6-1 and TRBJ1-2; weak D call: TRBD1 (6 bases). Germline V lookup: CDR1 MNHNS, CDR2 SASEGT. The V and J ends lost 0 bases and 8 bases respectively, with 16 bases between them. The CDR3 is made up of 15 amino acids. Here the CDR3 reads CASSEALNREWGYTF. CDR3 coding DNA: TGTGCCAGCAGTGAAGCGCTTAACAGGGAGTGGGGCTACACCTTC.

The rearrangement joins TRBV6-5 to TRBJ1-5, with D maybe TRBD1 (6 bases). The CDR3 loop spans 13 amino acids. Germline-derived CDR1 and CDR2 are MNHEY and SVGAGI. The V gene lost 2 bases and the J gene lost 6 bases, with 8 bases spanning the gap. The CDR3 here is CASSYRGGQPQHF. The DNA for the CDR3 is TGTGCCAGCAGTTACAGGGGGGGTCAGCCCCAGCATTTT.

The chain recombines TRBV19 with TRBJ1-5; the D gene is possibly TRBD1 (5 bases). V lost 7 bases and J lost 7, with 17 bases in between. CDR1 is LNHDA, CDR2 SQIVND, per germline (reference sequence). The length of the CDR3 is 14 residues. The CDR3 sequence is CASTLPGRSQPQHF. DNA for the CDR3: TGTGCCAGTACCCTCCCAGGGAGGTCGCAGCCCCAGCATTTT.

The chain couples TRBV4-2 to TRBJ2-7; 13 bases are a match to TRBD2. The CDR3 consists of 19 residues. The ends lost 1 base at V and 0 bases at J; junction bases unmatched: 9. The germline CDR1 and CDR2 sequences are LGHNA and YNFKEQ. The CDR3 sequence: CASSQALGLAGASSYEQYF. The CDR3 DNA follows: TGTGCCAGCAGCCAAGCGTTAGGACTAGCGGGGGCGAGCTCCTACGAGCAGTACTTC.

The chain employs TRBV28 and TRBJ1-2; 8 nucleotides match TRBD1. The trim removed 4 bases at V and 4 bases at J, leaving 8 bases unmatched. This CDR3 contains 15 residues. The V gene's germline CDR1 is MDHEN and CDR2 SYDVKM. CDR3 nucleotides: TGTGCCAGCAGTTCGGGTACAGGGGGGGCCTATGGCTACACCTTC. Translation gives CASSSGTGGAYGYTF.

CDR3 loop: CASSIQKVEDPQHF. For the CDR3, the DNA is TGTGCCAGTAGTATCCAGAAGGTGGAGGATCCCCAGCATTTT. The chain recombines TRBV19 with TRBJ1-5, with no clear D. CDR3 length: 14 amino acids. The germline V and J ends were trimmed by 3 bases and 10 bases, with 16 bases remaining between them. Germline CDR1 is LNHDA and CDR2 is SQIVND (reference sequence).

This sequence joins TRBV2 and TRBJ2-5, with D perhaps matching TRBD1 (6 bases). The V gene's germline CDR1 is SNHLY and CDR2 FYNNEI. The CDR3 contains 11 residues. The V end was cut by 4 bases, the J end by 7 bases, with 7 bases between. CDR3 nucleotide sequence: TGTGCCAGCAGTGTACAGGGGACCCAGTACTTC. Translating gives CASSVQGTQYF.

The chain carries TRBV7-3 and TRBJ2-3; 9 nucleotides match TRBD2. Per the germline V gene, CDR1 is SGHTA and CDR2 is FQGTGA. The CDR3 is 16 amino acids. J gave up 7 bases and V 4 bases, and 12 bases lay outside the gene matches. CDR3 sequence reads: CASSSASGLAINTQYF. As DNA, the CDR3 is TGTGCCAGCAGCTCAGCGTCTGGACTAGCGATAAATACGCAGTATTTT.

This chain's CDR3 is CASSPRGTVFSYEQYF. CDR3 bases: TGTGCCAGCTCACCTCGGGGGACTGTCTTTTCCTACGAGCAGTACTTC. The chain links TRBV18 to TRBJ2-7, with a possible D match to TRBD2 (6 bases). V shed 3 bases and J shed 1 base, with 16 bases lying between them. CDR1 is KGHSH and CDR2 is LQKENI in the germline V gene. This CDR3 spans 16 amino acids.

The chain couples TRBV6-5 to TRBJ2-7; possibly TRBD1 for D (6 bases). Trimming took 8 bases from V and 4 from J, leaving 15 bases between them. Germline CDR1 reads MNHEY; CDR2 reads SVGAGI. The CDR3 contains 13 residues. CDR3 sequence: CASSVGQTYEQYF. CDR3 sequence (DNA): TGTGCCAGCTCCGTCGGACAGACGTACGAGCAGTACTTC.

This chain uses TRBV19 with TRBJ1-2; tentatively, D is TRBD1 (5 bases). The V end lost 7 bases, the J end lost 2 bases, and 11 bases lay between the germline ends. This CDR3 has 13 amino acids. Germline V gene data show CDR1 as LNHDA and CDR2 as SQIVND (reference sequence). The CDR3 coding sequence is TGTGCCAGTAAGATGGACATAAACTATGGCTACACCTTC. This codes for CASKMDINYGYTF.

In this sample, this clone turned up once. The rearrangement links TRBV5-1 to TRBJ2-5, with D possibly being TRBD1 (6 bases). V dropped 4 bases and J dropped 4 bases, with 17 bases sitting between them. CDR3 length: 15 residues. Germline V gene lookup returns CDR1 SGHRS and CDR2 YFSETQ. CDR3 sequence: CASSTTTLGAETQYF. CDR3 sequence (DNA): TGCGCCAGCAGCACCACGACCTTGGGGGCAGAGACCCAGTACTTC.

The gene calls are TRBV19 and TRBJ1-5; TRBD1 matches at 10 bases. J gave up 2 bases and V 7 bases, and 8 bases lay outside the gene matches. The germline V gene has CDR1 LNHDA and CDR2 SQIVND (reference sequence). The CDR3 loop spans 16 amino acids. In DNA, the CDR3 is TGTGCCAGTACCGACGGCGGGACAGGGGGCAATCAGCCCCAGCATTTT. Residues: CASTDGGTGGNQPQHF.

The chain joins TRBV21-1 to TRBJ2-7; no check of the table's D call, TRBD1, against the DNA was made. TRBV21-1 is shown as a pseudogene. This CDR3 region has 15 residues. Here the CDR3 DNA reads TGTGCCAGCAGCAAAAGTAAACAGCCCTCCTACGAGCAGTACTTC. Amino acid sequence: CASSKSKQPSYEQYF.

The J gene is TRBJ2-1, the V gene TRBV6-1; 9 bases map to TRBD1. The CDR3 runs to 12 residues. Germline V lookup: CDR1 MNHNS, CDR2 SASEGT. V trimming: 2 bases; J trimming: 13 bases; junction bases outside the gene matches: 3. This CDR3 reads CASSETGGSQFF. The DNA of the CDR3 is TGTGCCAGCAGTGAAACAGGGGGCAGTCAGTTCTTC.

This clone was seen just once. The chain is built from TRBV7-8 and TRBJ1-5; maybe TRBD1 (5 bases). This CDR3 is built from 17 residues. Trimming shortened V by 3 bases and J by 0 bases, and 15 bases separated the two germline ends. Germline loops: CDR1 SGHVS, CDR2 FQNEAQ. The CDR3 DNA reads TGTGCCAGCAGCTTGAGAAGTGGGGCCTATAGCAATCAGCCCCAGCATTTT. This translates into CASSLRSGAYSNQPQHF.

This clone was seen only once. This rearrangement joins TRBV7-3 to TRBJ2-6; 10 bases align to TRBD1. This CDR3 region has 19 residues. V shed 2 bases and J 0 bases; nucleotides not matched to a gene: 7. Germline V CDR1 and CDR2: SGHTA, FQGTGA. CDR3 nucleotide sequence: TGTGCCAGCAGCTTACAGGGGGGGACAGGGGCCTCTGGGGCCAACGTCCTGACTTTC. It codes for CASSLQGGTGASGANVLTF.

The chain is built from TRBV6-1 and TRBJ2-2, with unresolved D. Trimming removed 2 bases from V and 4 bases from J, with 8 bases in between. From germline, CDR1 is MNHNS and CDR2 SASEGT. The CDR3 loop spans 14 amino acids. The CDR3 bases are TGTGCCAGCAGTGAACCGTGGGCCACCGGGGAGCTGTTTTTT. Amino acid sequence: CASSEPWATGELFF.

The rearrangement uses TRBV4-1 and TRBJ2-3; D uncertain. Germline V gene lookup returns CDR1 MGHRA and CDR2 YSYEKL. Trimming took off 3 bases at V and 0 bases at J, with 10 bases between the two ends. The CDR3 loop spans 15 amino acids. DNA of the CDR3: TGCGCCAGCAGCCATATAAGCTTCAGCACAGATACGCAGTATTTT. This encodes CASSHISFSTDTQYF.

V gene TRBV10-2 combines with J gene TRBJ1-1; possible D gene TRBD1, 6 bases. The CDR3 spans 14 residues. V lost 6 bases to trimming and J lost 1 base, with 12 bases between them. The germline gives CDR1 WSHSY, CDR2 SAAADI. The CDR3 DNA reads TGCGCCAGCAGCGACAGGTCTACGAACACTGAAGCTTTCTTT. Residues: CASSDRSTNTEAFF.